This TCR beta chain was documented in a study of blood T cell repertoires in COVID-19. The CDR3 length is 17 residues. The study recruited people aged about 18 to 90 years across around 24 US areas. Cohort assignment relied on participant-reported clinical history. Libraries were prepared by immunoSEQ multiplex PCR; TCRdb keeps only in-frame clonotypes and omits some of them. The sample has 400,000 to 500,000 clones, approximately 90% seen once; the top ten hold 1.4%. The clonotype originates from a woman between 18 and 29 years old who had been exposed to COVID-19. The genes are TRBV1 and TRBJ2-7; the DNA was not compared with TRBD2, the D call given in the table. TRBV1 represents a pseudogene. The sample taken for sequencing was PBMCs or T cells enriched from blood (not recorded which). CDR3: CTSSHPGLAGVQYEQYF. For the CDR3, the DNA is TGCACCAGCAGCCATCCGGGACTAGCGGGAGTTCAGTACGAGCAGTACTTC.